These 21 T cell receptor beta chains share one sample of origin, sequenced in a study of cytomegalovirus exposure and HLA in healthy donors. PCR amplification relied on 60 Vbeta primers (plus 13 Jbeta primers). The protocol was immunoSEQ multiplex PCR, while the TCRdb copy is restricted to in-frame clones and leaves out a portion. This repertoire includes approximately 52,000 clones. The sample taken for sequencing was PBMCs. All receptors derive from a man in his fifties or sixties in good health and CMV-seropositive.

The chain employs TRBV29-1 and TRBJ2-2; 9 positions match TRBD1. Germline V gives CDR1 SQVTM, CDR2 ANQGSEA. The CDR3 spans 14 residues. The V segment lost 5 bases and the J segment 7 bases; nucleotides outside the gene matches: 8. DNA for the CDR3: TGCAGCGTTCAACAGGGGGCGCAGGGCGGGGAGCTGTTTTTT. Translation gives CSVQQGAQGGELFF.

V and J are TRBV9 and TRBJ2-7, with 7 bases lining up with TRBD1. This CDR3 spans 13 amino acids. V was clipped by 2 bases and J by 6 bases; unmatched bases: 5. Germline V gives CDR1 SGDLS, CDR2 YYNGEE. Here the CDR3 reads CASSVRGQGEQYF. As DNA, the CDR3 is TGTGCCAGCAGCGTTAGGGGGCAAGGCGAGCAGTACTTC.

On this clone: The same CDR3 is also encoded by other DNA sequences in this sample. The chain joins TRBV19 to TRBJ1-5, with 7 nucleotides matching TRBD1. Per the germline V gene, CDR1 is LNHDA and CDR2 is SQIVND (reference sequence). CDR3 size: 15 residues. Trimming removed 8 bases from V and 0 bases from J; junction bases left unmatched: 7. CDR3: CASLGQVNSNQPQHF. CDR3 nucleotide sequence: TGTGCCAGTCTCGGACAGGTCAATAGCAATCAGCCCCAGCATTTT.

The J gene is TRBJ1-2, the V gene TRBV7-2, with D possibly TRBD1 on 6 matching bases. This CDR3 is 13 amino acids long. V shed 2 bases and J shed 8 bases, with 12 bases lying between them. Germline CDR1 reads SGHTA; CDR2 reads FQGNSA. The CDR3 sequence: CASSLLPGEGYTF. The CDR3 DNA reads as TGTGCCAGCAGCTTACTTCCAGGGGAGGGCTACACCTTC.

The chain recombines TRBV2 with TRBJ1-3, with D tentatively TRBD1 (5 bases). Germline CDR1 SNHLY, CDR2 FYNNEI. V lost 6 bases, J lost 0 bases, and 9 bases lay in between. The CDR3 length is 14 residues. The CDR3 DNA follows: TGTGCCAGCAGCCAGGGTCGCTCTGGAAACACCATATATTTT. Its protein product is CASSQGRSGNTIYF.

V is TRBV6-6 and J is TRBJ2-4, with D possibly TRBD1 on 5 matching bases. The V gene lost 0 bases and the J gene lost 7 bases, with 13 bases spanning the gap. CDR1 is MNHNY and CDR2 is SVGAGI in the germline V gene (reference sequence). CDR3 size: 15 residues. Written as DNA, the CDR3 is TGTGCCAGCAGTTACTCGCAGGGTAGGACGAACATTCAGTACTTC. Residues: CASSYSQGRTNIQYF.

This chain joins TRBV4-3 and TRBJ2-1; 10 bases are shared with TRBD2. There are 18 residues in the CDR3. Germline V gene data show CDR1 as LGHNA and CDR2 as YSLEER. Losses at the gene ends were 2 bases for V and 0 bases for J; bases not matched to a gene: 7. The CDR3 DNA is TGCGCCAGCAGCCAAAAACCTAGCGGGGGATCCTCCTACAATGAGCAGTTCTTC. Amino acids: CASSQKPSGGSSYNEQFF.

The chain uses TRBV7-9 and TRBJ2-1; 14 bases are shared with TRBD2. CDR1 is SEHNR, CDR2 FQNEAQ, per germline (reference sequence). The CDR3 contains 17 residues. V gave up 5 bases and J gave up 7 bases; unmatched junction bases: 10. The CDR3 spells CASSAGGTSGSGNEQFF. The CDR3 DNA follows: TGTGCCAGCAGCGCAGGGGGGACTAGCGGGAGCGGGAATGAGCAGTTCTTC.

This chain uses TRBV19 with TRBJ2-7; tentatively, D is TRBD2 (5 bases). The CDR3 totals 13 residues. Trimming shortened V by 4 bases and J by 1 base, and 8 bases separated the two germline ends. Germline V gives CDR1 LNHDA, CDR2 SQIVND (reference sequence). The DNA of the CDR3 is TGTGCCAGTAGTAATGGCGGGTCCTACGAGCAGTACTTC. It yields the protein CASSNGGSYEQYF. The complete variable domain, with remaining parts taken from reference TRBV19 and TRBJ2-7, reads DGGITQSPKYLFRKEGQNVTLSCEQNLNHDAMYWYRQDPGQGLRLIYYSQIVNDFQKGDIAEGYSVSREKKESFPLTVTSAQKNPTAFYLCASSNGGSYEQYFGPGTRLTVT.

The V gene is TRBV5-6, the J gene TRBJ1-2, with D tentatively TRBD1 (6 bases). V was trimmed by 2 bases and J by 5 bases, leaving 13 bases between them. Per the germline V gene, CDR1 is SGHDT and CDR2 is YYEEEE. The CDR3 is 14 amino acids. The CDR3 protein is CASSFSGASYGYTF. In DNA form, the CDR3 reads TGTGCCAGCAGCTTTTCAGGGGCGAGTTATGGCTACACCTTC.

The rearrangement links TRBV6-5 to TRBJ2-7, with 12 bases matching TRBD2. Trimming took 2 bases from V and 6 from J; bases not matched to a gene: 5. Germline loops: CDR1 MNHEY, CDR2 SVGAGI. The CDR3 length is 15 residues. Here the CDR3 reads CASSYGRLAGAEQYF. The CDR3 DNA is TGTGCCAGCAGTTACGGGAGACTAGCGGGAGCCGAGCAGTACTTC.

The chain uses TRBV4-1 and TRBJ1-1, with 10 positions matching TRBD1. The CDR3 length is 14 residues. CDR1 MGHRA and CDR2 YSYEKL come from the germline V gene. Trimming at V came to 4 bases and at J to 4 bases, leaving 3 bases not matched to a gene. The CDR3 is CASSLGTGATEAFF. The DNA for the CDR3 is TGCGCCAGCAGCCTAGGGACAGGGGCCACTGAAGCTTTCTTT.

The CDR3: CASSDAYEQYF. CDR3 DNA sequence: TGTGCCAGCAGTGACGCCTACGAGCAGTACTTC. The genes are TRBV6-1 and TRBJ2-7; D is ambiguous. V gave up 3 bases and J gave up 2 bases, with 2 bases separating them. The CDR3 has 11 amino acids. The germline gives CDR1 MNHNS, CDR2 SASEGT.

This sequence joins TRBV9 and TRBJ1-2, with TRBD1 as a possible D gene (5 bases). The CDR3 spans 14 residues. In germline, CDR1 is SGDLS, CDR2 YYNGEE. V gave up 0 bases and J gave up 8 bases, with 14 bases separating them. CDR3 coding DNA: TGTGCCAGCAGCGTAGATCCGGGGGGTGGCGGCTACACCTTC. It encodes CASSVDPGGGGYTF.

The chain is built from TRBV7-3 and TRBJ2-2; 13 positions match TRBD2. With V trimmed by 1 base and J by 3 bases, 8 bases remained unmatched. The CDR3 extends over 19 amino acids. Germline CDR1 reads SGHTA; CDR2 reads FQGTGA. The CDR3 sequence is CASSLNGLAGVGDTGELFF. The CDR3 DNA reads as TGTGCCAGCAGCTTAAATGGACTAGCGGGAGTGGGGGACACCGGGGAGCTGTTTTTT.

V usage is TRBV19 and J usage is TRBJ2-7; 7 bases map to TRBD1. Trimming took 11 bases from V and 1 from J; bases not matched to a gene: 14. The germline V gene encodes CDR1 LNHDA and CDR2 SQIVND (reference sequence). The CDR3 is 15 residues long. The DNA of the CDR3 is TGTGCCTCCAAAAAGGGGCAGGGGGTATCCTACGAGCAGTACTTC. Encoded protein: CASKKGQGVSYEQYF.

The chain couples TRBV28 to TRBJ2-5; 7 bases are shared with TRBD2. Trimming removed 6 bases from V and 3 bases from J; junction bases left unmatched: 4. In germline, CDR1 is MDHEN, CDR2 SYDVKM. This CDR3 contains 13 residues. The DNA for the CDR3 is TGTGCCAGCAGCCGAGCGGGGAAAGAGACCCAGTACTTC. It specifies CASSRAGKETQYF.

This chain uses TRBV19 with TRBJ2-7, with 8 bases matching TRBD1. The CDR3 has 11 amino acids. Germline CDR1 is LNHDA and CDR2 is SQIVND (reference sequence). Losses at the gene ends were 5 bases for V and 7 bases for J; bases not matched to a gene: 1. The CDR3 sequence is CASSWDREQYF. The CDR3 DNA follows: TGTGCCAGTAGTTGGGACAGGGAGCAGTACTTC. Variable domain in full (rest from reference TRBV19 and TRBJ2-7): DGGITQSPKYLFRKEGQNVTLSCEQNLNHDAMYWYRQDPGQGLRLIYYSQIVNDFQKGDIAEGYSVSREKKESFPLTVTSAQKNPTAFYLCASSWDREQYFGPGTRLTVT.

This sequence joins TRBV27 and TRBJ2-2; 8 bases are a match to TRBD2. From germline, CDR1 is MNHEY and CDR2 SMNVEV (reference sequence). The V segment lost 4 bases and the J segment 0 bases; nucleotides outside the gene matches: 4. This CDR3 is built from 16 residues. This chain's CDR3 is CASSSYSGANTGELFF. CDR3 DNA sequence: TGTGCCAGCAGTTCCTATAGCGGGGCGAACACCGGGGAGCTGTTTTTT.

The V gene is TRBV7-9, the J gene TRBJ2-1, with a possible D match to TRBD2 (6 bases). CDR3 size: 15 residues. Germline V gives CDR1 SEHNR, CDR2 FQNEAQ (reference sequence). CDR3 in amino acids: CATLKGTATYNEQFF. CDR3 in DNA: TGTGCAACTCTCAAGGGGACTGCCACCTACAATGAGCAGTTCTTC.

The chain uses TRBV7-9 and TRBJ1-2; TRBD1 is a possible D gene (6 bases). CDR3 length: 13 amino acids. V was trimmed by 6 bases and J by 6 bases, leaving 14 bases between them. The germline gives CDR1 SEHNR, CDR2 FQNEAQ (reference sequence). CDR3 coding DNA: TGTGCCAGCAGGGGAGGGGGGGCAGATGGCTACACCTTC. Residues: CASRGGGADGYTF.